This T cell receptor beta chain was identified in a study of blood T cell repertoires in COVID-19. This clone appeared a few times. The CDR3 covers 15 residues. CDR1 SGDLS and CDR2 YYNGEE come from the germline V gene. V was pared by 2 bases and J by 4 bases, with 15 bases between. Original handling: It was from reference gene primer amplification that nucleated cell counts were estimated. Measured with immunoSEQ multiplex PCR; TCRdb has only the in-frame clones, and not every one. V, J and clone size derive from that table, while D and trimming were established from the DNA sequence. The table lists about 160,000 clones, more than 80% of them singletons, with less than 2% in the top ten.

The specimen sequenced was peripheral blood. The TCR sequence derives from a woman aged 55-75 years with COVID-19, enrolled during active disease. This rearrangement joins TRBV9 to TRBJ1-2; D may be TRBD1 (5 bases). The CDR3 DNA follows: TGTGCCAGCAGCGTCCAGGGAGGCGGTGGCTATGGCTACACCTTC. It codes for CASSVQGGGGYGYTF. The variable domain in full, completed from reference TRBV9 and TRBJ1-2, reads DSGVTQTPKHLITATGQRVTLRCSPRSGDLSVYWYQQSLDQGLQFLIQYYNGEERAKGNILERFSAQQFPDLHSELNLSSLELGDSALYFCASSVQGGGGYGYTFGSGTRLTVV.